A selection of T cell receptor beta chains follows, all from one sample in a study of T cells after yellow fever vaccination. TCRdb analysed the 5' RACE reads with MiXCR anew, one entry per CDR3 protein. The sample has fewer than 450,000 distinct CDR3 sequences, approximately 10% seen once. Material: PBMCs, obtained on the day of the first yellow fever vaccination. Receptor source: a man younger than 35 who received the YFV17D yellow fever vaccine. Both conserved end residues are part of each CDR3. Each record gives: CDR3 protein, V gene, J gene.

CASSLARGGSTGELFF	TRBV5-1	TRBJ2-2
CASSLMVQTSYNEQFF	TRBV7-2	TRBJ2-1
CATSREANRGEQFF	TRBV15	TRBJ2-1
CASSLLRFKQDTGELFF	TRBV11-2	TRBJ2-2
CASTESGRAVYGAEPQHF	TRBV7-8	TRBJ1-5
CAWSSGMEGYTF	TRBV30	TRBJ1-2
CASSEASGGWDTQYF	TRBV6-1	TRBJ2-3
CASSQDPSTYGYTF	TRBV4-1	TRBJ1-2
CASLLSGPGELFF	TRBV10-2	TRBJ2-2
CAWSKGQNNEQFF	TRBV30	TRBJ2-1
CASSLVAGPETQYF	TRBV7-6	TRBJ2-5
CASRATSPGVFF	TRBV12-3/TRBV12-4	TRBJ2-1
CASSEGAVPGHQPQHF	TRBV9	TRBJ1-5
CASSSPVMGSAFF	TRBV7-9	TRBJ1-1
CASSVGLAGELFF	TRBV7-2	TRBJ2-2
CASSQDPPSTGGETQYF	TRBV4-3	TRBJ2-5
CASGRGGPVYGYTF	TRBV6-1	TRBJ1-2
CASSSGMITEAFF	TRBV7-2	TRBJ1-1
CASGTGVNTEAFF	TRBV12-5	TRBJ1-1
CSANSVEGGNQPQHF	TRBV20-1	TRBJ1-5
CASSLVRGHGELFF	TRBV7-7	TRBJ2-2
CASSSPSSPLHF	TRBV5-4	TRBJ1-6
CSDRRGAVVSDTQYF	TRBV20-1	TRBJ2-3
CASRTDSYNEQFF	TRBV5-1	TRBJ2-1
CASSLPPTSGDYEQYF	TRBV7-2	TRBJ2-7
CASSLGSGAHNEQLF	TRBV7-7	TRBJ2-1
CASSPLDREETQYF	TRBV7-9	TRBJ2-5
CASSQDPSQRGTTRQFF	TRBV4-1	TRBJ2-1
CASTMDGAKRGTF	TRBV6-6	TRBJ2-1
CASSPVDIAADLNTEAFF	TRBV18	TRBJ1-1
CSARDHRGNEKLFF	TRBV20-1	TRBJ1-4
CSVEGMTGGSTDTQYF	TRBV29-1	TRBJ2-3
CASSSAGGNYNEQFF	TRBV7-8	TRBJ2-1
CASSLGTGGLSSNEQFF	TRBV7-6	TRBJ2-1
CASSIQGLYTGELFF	TRBV27	TRBJ2-2
CASSPLGTSSNTGELFF	TRBV11-2	TRBJ2-2
CATQTFSSGELFF	TRBV6-2/TRBV6-3	TRBJ2-2
CAISEYTSSPPYEQYF	TRBV10-3	TRBJ2-7
CASSFGTSVLISQFF	TRBV7-8	TRBJ2-1
CSVGQALRNEQFF	TRBV29-1	TRBJ2-1
CASSGDTNNSPLHF	TRBV18	TRBJ1-6
CSASRGYEQYF	TRBV20-1	TRBJ2-7
CASSSREGSSYNEQFF	TRBV28	TRBJ2-1
CSARGGRPHQNTEAFF	TRBV20-1	TRBJ1-1
CASSLGAYTSTDTQYF	TRBV7-3	TRBJ2-3
CASSPTGVTEAFF	TRBV6-1	TRBJ1-1
CASSQPQAGYTF	TRBV6-6	TRBJ1-2
CASSLSQANYGYTF	TRBV5-1	TRBJ1-2
CASKFTGGSTDTQYF	TRBV27	TRBJ2-3
CASTYRTSGVGNEQFF	TRBV19	TRBJ2-1
CASSYSKSPLHF	TRBV6-5	TRBJ1-6